The 28 T cell receptor beta chains below were found in one sample sequenced in a study of cytomegalovirus exposure and HLA in healthy donors. The PCR used 60 Vbeta and 13 Jbeta primers. Profiled with immunoSEQ multiplex PCR; TCRdb holds only in-frame clones, not every one. The sample has 90,000 to 150,000 clones; 74% are singletons. Material for sequencing was PBMCs. The receptors were sampled from a woman in her 50s in good health and CMV-seropositive.

This chain joins TRBV6-6 and TRBJ1-6; the D is unclear. Per germline, CDR1 MNHNY and CDR2 SVGAGI (reference sequence). This CDR3 region has 14 residues. Trimming took 7 bases from V and 2 from J, leaving 9 bases between them. DNA of the CDR3: TGTGCCAGCACCCGCAGTCCCTATAATTCACCCCTCCACTTT. Translating gives CASTRSPYNSPLHF.

The chain links TRBV19 to TRBJ1-5, with D perhaps matching TRBD1 (6 bases). Germline V gene lookup returns CDR1 LNHDA and CDR2 SQIVND (reference sequence). V lost 7 bases to trimming and J lost 3 bases, with 13 bases between them. This CDR3 region has 14 residues. The CDR3 region is CASKGGEINQPQHF. CDR3 sequence (DNA): TGTGCCAGTAAGGGGGGGGAGATCAATCAGCCCCAGCATTTT. The full variable domain, its missing parts supplied by reference TRBV19 and TRBJ1-5, is DGGITQSPKYLFRKEGQNVTLSCEQNLNHDAMYWYRQDPGQGLRLIYYSQIVNDFQKGDIAEGYSVSREKKESFPLTVTSAQKNPTAFYLCASKGGEINQPQHFGDGTRLSIL.

This clone was detected a few times. The V gene is TRBV6-6, the J gene TRBJ1-1; no reliable D call. The V end was cut by 8 bases, the J end by 4 bases, with 14 bases between. The CDR3 consists of 13 residues. Germline V CDR1 and CDR2: MNHNY, SVGAGI (reference sequence). The CDR3 loop is CASRQGSSTEAFF. CDR3 coding DNA: TGTGCCAGCCGCCAAGGGAGTAGCACTGAAGCTTTCTTT.

V usage is TRBV18 and J usage is TRBJ2-5, with 7 bases lining up with TRBD1. CDR3 length: 15 amino acids. CDR1 and CDR2 from the germline V gene are KGHSH and LQKENI. The ends lost 7 bases at V and 5 bases at J; junction bases unmatched: 13. CDR3 in DNA: TGTGCCAGCTACAAGAGAGAAGGGGGCCATGAGACCCAGTACTTC. Amino acid sequence: CASYKREGGHETQYF.

This rearrangement joins TRBV19 to TRBJ2-2; D may be TRBD2 (6 bases). The V gene lost 9 bases and the J gene lost 0 bases, with 17 bases spanning the gap. From germline, CDR1 is LNHDA and CDR2 SQIVND (reference sequence). The CDR3 sequence is 16 residues long. The CDR3: CASWGVLQSNTGELFF. CDR3 in DNA: TGTGCCAGCTGGGGGGTCTTACAGTCGAACACCGGGGAGCTGTTTTTT.

The V and J genes are TRBV7-8 and TRBJ1-5, with D possibly TRBD1 on 5 matching bases. The CDR3 length is 14 residues. Trimming left V 3 bases short and J 3 bases short, with 9 bases between. The V gene's germline CDR1 is SGHVS and CDR2 FQNEAQ. The chain's CDR3 is CASSFGGVNQPQHF. CDR3 DNA sequence: TGTGCCAGCAGCTTCGGGGGTGTCAATCAGCCCCAGCATTTT.

The V gene is TRBV10-3, the J gene TRBJ1-1; weak D call: TRBD1 (5 bases). Germline-derived CDR1 and CDR2 are ENHRY and SYGVKD. The V and J ends lost 6 bases and 9 bases respectively, with 17 bases between them. The CDR3 is made up of 13 amino acids. The CDR3 nucleotides are TGTGCCATCAGCGAAGGCACAGGAGATCAAGCTTTCTTT. Translation: CAISEGTGDQAFF.

In this sample, this clone turned up once. The CDR3: CASSDTSGGTDTQYF. The CDR3, as DNA: TGTGCCAGCAGTGACACTAGCGGGGGCACAGATACGCAGTATTTT. This chain connects TRBV6-4 to TRBJ2-3; 10 positions agree with TRBD2. Germline V gene lookup returns CDR1 MRHNA and CDR2 SNTAGT. The CDR3 has 15 residues. Unmatched junction bases numbered 0, after V lost 2 bases and J lost 1 base.

This clone was picked up one time. V and J are TRBV7-9 and TRBJ2-7; 11 nucleotides match TRBD2. V shed 6 bases and J 0 bases; nucleotides not matched to a gene: 7. Germline-derived CDR1 and CDR2 are SEHNR and FQNEAQ (reference sequence). The CDR3 contains 16 residues. The CDR3 reads CASSSYSGRGSYEQYF. The CDR3 DNA follows: TGTGCCAGCAGTTCCTATAGCGGGAGGGGCTCCTACGAGCAGTACTTC.

V usage is TRBV6-1 and J usage is TRBJ1-2, with TRBD1 identical over 8 bases. V lost 0 bases, J lost 4 bases, and 4 bases stayed unmatched. Germline-derived CDR1 and CDR2 are MNHNS and SASEGT. The CDR3 runs to 15 residues. The CDR3 loop reads CASSEATGDFYGYTF. The CDR3 DNA is TGTGCCAGCAGTGAAGCGACAGGGGACTTCTATGGCTACACCTTC.

A single count supports this clone. The V call is TRBV19, the J call TRBJ1-2; 8 positions agree with TRBD1. Per germline, CDR1 LNHDA and CDR2 SQIVND (reference sequence). The V and J ends lost 3 bases and 8 bases, in that order; junction bases with no gene match: 8. CDR3 length equals 14 residues. As DNA, the CDR3 is TGTGCCAGTAGTATCCCGGGACAGGAGAAAGGCTACACCTTC. Translated, it gives CASSIPGQEKGYTF.

The chain combines TRBV7-2 with TRBJ2-3, with D uncertain. Deletions cut 1 base from V and 5 bases from J, with 4 bases between. This CDR3 comprises 12 residues. Germline V lookup: CDR1 SGHTA, CDR2 FQGNSA. The CDR3 DNA reads as TGTGCCAGCAGCTTAGATCGAGATACGCAGTATTTT. It specifies CASSLDRDTQYF.

The rearrangement joins TRBV14 to TRBJ1-1; D remains unclear. The CDR3 totals 14 residues. Per germline, CDR1 SGHDN and CDR2 FVKESK. V was cut by 3 bases and J by 8 bases, with 16 bases left in between. This chain's CDR3 is CASSHNVGRPEAFF. The DNA for the CDR3 is TGTGCCAGCAGCCACAACGTTGGGAGACCAGAAGCTTTCTTT.

This rearrangement joins TRBV6-1 to TRBJ2-7; TRBD1 might be the D (6 bases). Germline CDR1 is MNHNS and CDR2 is SASEGT. With 4 bases removed from V and 3 bases from J, the gap between germline ends came to 16 bases. CDR3 length equals 15 residues. CDR3 bases: TGTGCCAGCAGTGGCACAGGGCCGAAATTCTACGAGCAGTACTTC. It encodes CASSGTGPKFYEQYF.

The chain links TRBV7-6 to TRBJ1-4, with D maybe TRBD1 (6 bases). The CDR3 totals 14 residues. Looked up from germline, CDR1 is SGHVS and CDR2 is FNYEAQ. The ends were cut back, 2 bases at V and 7 bases at J, with 11 bases in the middle. CDR3 DNA: TGTGCCAGCAGCTTATCAGCAGGGGTTGAAAAACTGTTTTTT. The encoded protein is CASSLSAGVEKLFF.

CDR3 DNA sequence: TGCGCCAGCAGCTCGGGACTTCAAGAGACCCAGTACTTC. This codes for CASSSGLQETQYF. The rearrangement joins TRBV5-1 to TRBJ2-5; TRBD2 is a possible D gene (6 bases). V was trimmed by 3 bases and J by 2 bases, leaving 8 bases between them. This CDR3 region has 13 residues. Germline CDR1 SGHRS, CDR2 YFSETQ.

DNA of the CDR3: TGTGCCAGCATGGGACAGAGTACAGATACGCAGTATTTT. Translating gives CASMGQSTDTQYF. The chain employs TRBV2 and TRBJ2-3; 7 bases are a match to TRBD1. Germline V gene data show CDR1 as SNHLY and CDR2 as FYNNEI. Trimming at V came to 7 bases and at J to 3 bases, leaving 4 bases not matched to a gene. CDR3 size: 13 residues.

The chain recombines TRBV7-2 with TRBJ2-7; TRBD2 might be the D (6 bases). Trimming cost V 5 bases and J 0 bases, with 8 bases left between them. There are 13 residues in the CDR3. Looked up from germline, CDR1 is SGHTA and CDR2 is FQGNSA. The CDR3 coding sequence is TGTGCCAGCAGCACCGGGGGCTCCTACGAGCAGTACTTC. Protein sequence: CASSTGGSYEQYF.

The rearrangement uses TRBV6-6 and TRBJ1-5; 9 bases are shared with TRBD1. The CDR3 runs 13 residues. CDR1 and CDR2 (germline): MNHNY, SVGAGI (reference sequence). V was pared by 6 bases and J by 5 bases, with 2 bases of the junction left unmatched. The CDR3 nucleotides read TGTGCCAGCAGACAGGGGGCGGATCAGCCCCAGCATTTT. It translates to CASRQGADQPQHF.

The rearrangement uses TRBV13 and TRBJ2-1; TRBD1 agrees at 9 bases. The CDR3 extends over 16 amino acids. Losses at the gene ends were 4 bases for V and 7 bases for J; bases not matched to a gene: 11. Germline loops: CDR1 PRHDT, CDR2 FYEKMQ (reference sequence). CDR3 nucleotide sequence: TGTGCCAGCAGCTACATCCGGGACAGGGTAACGAATGAGCAGTTCTTC. Amino acid sequence: CASSYIRDRVTNEQFF.

The chain is built from TRBV28 and TRBJ1-5, with 7 bases that match TRBD1. Germline CDR1 reads MDHEN; CDR2 reads SYDVKM. J lost 4 bases, V lost 7 bases, and 1 base had no gene match. The CDR3 has 12 residues. The CDR3 sequence is CASTQGNQPQHF. The CDR3 DNA reads TGTGCCAGCACACAGGGGAATCAGCCCCAGCATTTT. Variable domain in full (rest from reference TRBV28 and TRBJ1-5): DVKVTQSSRYLVKRTGEKVFLECVQDMDHENMFWYRQDPGLGLRLIYFSYDVKMKEKGDIPEGYSVSREKKERFSLILESASTNQTSMYLCASTQGNQPQHFGDGTRLSIL.

CDR3 sequence reads: CASSDRGQGGYEQYF. DNA for the CDR3: TGTGCCAGTAGTGATCGGGGACAGGGTGGATACGAGCAGTACTTC. V gene TRBV19 combines with J gene TRBJ2-7; 9 bases fit TRBD1. With V trimmed by 5 bases and J by 4 bases, 9 bases remained unmatched. The CDR3 sequence is 15 residues long. CDR1 is LNHDA and CDR2 is SQIVND in the germline V gene (reference sequence).

The chain combines TRBV9 with TRBJ1-2; the match to TRBD1 covers 7 bases. The germline V gene encodes CDR1 SGDLS and CDR2 YYNGEE. J was trimmed by 0 bases and V by 3 bases; bases with no gene match: 17. The CDR3 extends over 19 amino acids. The CDR3 DNA reads TGTGCCAGCAGCGCATCAAGGGGGCAGGGCCTCCGTACTAACTATGGCTACACCTTC. This codes for CASSASRGQGLRTNYGYTF.

The V call is TRBV14, the J call TRBJ2-1, with 11 bases matching TRBD2. The V and J ends lost 2 bases and 6 bases, in that order; junction bases with no gene match: 3. The CDR3 totals 15 residues. The germline V gene has CDR1 SGHDN and CDR2 FVKESK. CDR3 residues: CASSQPSGRPNEQFF. Written as DNA, the CDR3 is TGTGCCAGCAGCCAACCTAGCGGGAGGCCCAATGAGCAGTTCTTC. The full variable domain, its missing parts supplied by reference TRBV14 and TRBJ2-1, is EAGVTQFPSHSVIEKGQTVTLRCDPISGHDNLYWYRRVMGKEIKFLLHFVKESKQDESGMPNNRFLAERTGGTYSTLKVQPAELEDSGVYFCASSQPSGRPNEQFFGPGTRLTVL.

This sequence joins TRBV5-1 and TRBJ2-1; 13 bases fit TRBD2. This CDR3 contains 17 residues. V was pared by 4 bases and J by 2 bases, with 6 bases of the junction left unmatched. The germline V gene has CDR1 SGHRS and CDR2 YFSETQ. The CDR3 DNA reads TGCGCCAGCAGCCTGCCCGGGACTAGCGGGGCCTACAATGAGCAGTTCTTC. Translated: CASSLPGTSGAYNEQFF.

Only one count was recorded for this clone. The V gene is TRBV2, the J gene TRBJ1-5; tentatively, D is TRBD1 (6 bases). This CDR3 region has 14 residues. Trimming stripped 6 bases from V and 0 bases from J, with 9 bases between. CDR1 is SNHLY and CDR2 is FYNNEI in the germline V gene. In DNA, the CDR3 is TGTGCCAGCAGGGCAGGGGTTAGCAATCAGCCCCAGCATTTT. Translation: CASRAGVSNQPQHF.

The genes are TRBV19 and TRBJ2-7; 13 nucleotides match TRBD2. The J segment lost 7 bases and the V segment lost 3 bases, leaving 6 bases of the junction unmatched. Germline CDR1 reads LNHDA; CDR2 reads SQIVND (reference sequence). This CDR3 spans 15 amino acids. The CDR3 loop reads CASSMGTSGRGEQYF. The CDR3 region has the DNA TGTGCCAGTAGTATGGGTACTAGCGGGAGGGGGGAGCAGTACTTC.

The chain combines TRBV23-1 with TRBJ1-1; TRBD1 aligns across 7 bases. TRBV23-1 is an open reading frame, and its role is uncertain. Trimming at V came to 6 bases and at J to 1 base, leaving 14 bases not matched to a gene. The CDR3 totals 17 residues. Here the CDR3 DNA reads TGCGCCAGCAGCCTACTCCCACGGACAGGAGCGAACACTGAAGCTTTCTTT. Amino acid sequence: CASSLLPRTGANTEAFF.